This T cell receptor beta chain was observed in a study of shared clonotypes between healthy human individuals. The protocol was immunoSEQ multiplex PCR, while the TCRdb copy is restricted to in-frame clones and leaves out a portion. The profile shows approximately 2,200,000 clones, more than 85% of them singletons. This clone was seen just once. The same CDR3 also results from other DNA sequences found in this sample. The naive CD8 population came from CD45RO-negative cells selected for CCR7, without terminally differentiated effector memory CD45RA+ cells. The CDR3 extends over 15 amino acids. Per germline, CDR1 SEHNR and CDR2 FQNEAQ (reference sequence). V lost 2 bases and J lost 2, with 7 bases in between.

Material for sequencing was naive CD8+ T cells from PBMCs. The chain couples TRBV7-9 to TRBJ2-6; D perhaps matches TRBD1 (6 bases). The clonotype comes from a man between 18 and 29 years old in good health. Some clones in this sample may be carry-over from other donors' samples. The CDR3 bases are TGTGCCAGCAGCTTATCAGGGGCTGGGGCCAACGTCCTGACTTTC. This sequence encodes CASSLSGAGANVLTF.